Below are 20 T cell receptor beta chains sequenced from a single sample in a study of T cell repertoires in cytomegalovirus infection. TCRdb recomputed calls from the reads with MiXCR, one row per CDR3 protein. The sample carries roughly 500,000 distinct CDR3 sequences, more than 30% recorded once. No antigen has been assigned to these receptors. The source material was cultured PBMCs, sampled from culture after CMV antigen stimulation. These receptors were obtained from a human donor in good health (CMV status not recorded). Some clones in this sample may be carry-over from other donors' samples.

This clonotype was picked up a small number of times. The rearrangement links TRBV6-1 to TRBJ2-5; D is perhaps TRBD1 (6 bases). The CDR3 sequence is 13 residues long. Per germline, CDR1 MNHNS and CDR2 SASEGT. Trimming removed 6 bases from V and 5 bases from J, with 13 bases in between. CDR3 bases: TGTGCCAGCAGCTACAGGGCCGAGGAGACCCAGTACTTC. Amino acids: CASSYRAEETQYF.

The chain employs TRBV6-8 and TRBJ1-1, with 7 nucleotides matching TRBD1. The germline gives CDR1 MNHGY, CDR2 SAAAGT. V lost 2 bases to trimming and J lost 9 bases; unmatched junction nucleotides: 6. This CDR3 has 13 amino acids. CDR3 bases: TGTGCCAGCAGTTACGGACAGGCGACCAAAGCTTTCTTT. Its translation is CASSYGQATKAFF.

This clonotype showed up many times. CDR3 in DNA: TGTGCCAGCAGTCGTGGGGGGGAGCAGTTCTTC. It encodes CASSRGGEQFF. J is TRBJ2-1 and V is TRBV11-2; D is perhaps TRBD2 (6 bases). This CDR3 comprises 11 residues. V shed 6 bases and J shed 10 bases, with 10 bases lying between them. The V gene's germline CDR1 is SGHAT and CDR2 FQNNGV.

The sample holds a few counts of this clonotype. The chain is built from TRBV12-5 and TRBJ2-5; TRBD2 matches 7 bases. The CDR3 contains 16 residues. The V gene end was trimmed by 1 base and the J gene end by 1 base; junction bases not matched to a gene: 6. The germline CDR1 and CDR2 sequences are LGHNT and FRNRAP. CDR3 nucleotides: TGTGCTAGTGGTTTGGGCGGGACTACCTCCCAAGAGACCCAGTACTTC. Residues: CASGLGGTTSQETQYF. The whole variable domain, remainder taken from reference TRBV12-5 and TRBJ2-5, is DARVTQTPRHKVTEMGQEVTMRCQPILGHNTVFWYRQTMMQGLELLAYFRNRAPLDDSGMPKDRFSAEMPDATLATLKIQPSEPRDSAVYFCASGLGGTTSQETQYFGPGTRLLVL.

Many counts were recorded for this clonotype. The rearrangement links TRBV7-2 to TRBJ2-7; TRBD2 matches at 10 bases. V gave up 2 bases and J gave up 4 bases; unmatched junction bases: 2. Germline values: CDR1 SGHTA, CDR2 FQGNSA. This CDR3 contains 14 residues. The CDR3 DNA is TGTGCCAGCAGCTTACTAGCGGGAGAGTACGAGCAGTACTTC. It encodes CASSLLAGEYEQYF. Full variable domain (rest looked up from reference TRBV7-2 and TRBJ2-7): GAGVSQSPSNKVTEKGKDVELRCDPISGHTALYWYRQSLGQGLEFLIYFQGNSAPDKSGLPSDRFSAERTGGSVSTLTIQRTQQEDSAVYLCASSLLAGEYEQYFGPGTRLTVT.

The J gene is TRBJ1-5, the V gene TRBV29-1; TRBD1 is a possible D gene (5 bases). Germline V gene lookup returns CDR1 SQVTM and CDR2 ANQGSEA. The CDR3 has 14 residues. Trimming cost V 1 base and J 9 bases, with 16 bases left between them. The CDR3 here is CSVEVSSGRGPQHF. DNA for the CDR3: TGCAGCGTTGAAGTTTCGTCAGGGAGAGGGCCCCAGCATTTT.

V usage is TRBV10-3 and J usage is TRBJ1-5; D not resolved. Deletions cut 0 bases from V and 2 bases from J, with 8 bases between. This CDR3 is 15 amino acids long. CDR1 is ENHRY and CDR2 is SYGVKD in the germline V gene. The CDR3 DNA reads as TGTGCCATCAGTGAGTCGGCGGTCCGCAATCAGCCCCAGCATTTT. The encoded protein is CAISESAVRNQPQHF.

This clonotype was seen more than once but under ten times. J is TRBJ1-5 and V is TRBV19; D unresolved. Trimming pared 3 bases from V and 5 bases from J, leaving 11 bases between. The CDR3 is 14 residues long. CDR1 LNHDA and CDR2 SQIVND come from the germline V gene (reference sequence). CDR3 nucleotide sequence: TGTGCCAGTAGTATTAGGGCTGCAGATCAGCCCCAGCATTTT. This gives the protein CASSIRAADQPQHF. Full variable domain (remainder filled in from reference TRBV19 and TRBJ1-5): DGGITQSPKYLFRKEGQNVTLSCEQNLNHDAMYWYRQDPGQGLRLIYYSQIVNDFQKGDIAEGYSVSREKKESFPLTVTSAQKNPTAFYLCASSIRAADQPQHFGDGTRLSIL.

This chain connects TRBV6-8 to TRBJ2-3; 10 bases are a match to TRBD2. Trimming removed 6 bases from V and 11 bases from J; junction bases left unmatched: 11. There are 14 residues in the CDR3. The germline CDR1 and CDR2 sequences are MNHGY and SAAAGT. The CDR3 reads CASSPNLAGVEQYF. The CDR3 region has the DNA TGTGCCAGCAGCCCTAATCTAGCGGGAGTTGAGCAGTATTTT.

The chain joins TRBV11-3 to TRBJ2-1; D remains unclear. V lost 1 base and J lost 3, with 10 bases in between. Germline V CDR1 and CDR2: SGHNT, YENEEA. The CDR3 loop spans 15 amino acids. Here the CDR3 DNA reads TGTGCCAGCAGCTTAGGGGGTCATAGCTACAATGAGCAGTTCTTC. The encoded protein is CASSLGGHSYNEQFF. Full variable domain (rest looked up from reference TRBV11-3 and TRBJ2-1): EAGVVQSPRYKIIEKKQPVAFWCNPISGHNTLYWYLQNLGQGPELLIRYENEEAVDDSQLPKDRFSAERLKGVDSTLKIQPAELGDSAVYLCASSLGGHSYNEQFFGPGTRLTVL.

The rearrangement links TRBV25-1 to TRBJ2-7, with 11 nucleotides matching TRBD2. The germline CDR1 and CDR2 sequences are MGHDK and SYGVNS. With 4 bases clipped from V and 0 bases from J, the junction kept 8 bases outside the gene matches. CDR3 length equals 17 residues. CDR3 loop: CASSALVTSGSSYEQYF. The CDR3 bases are TGTGCCAGCAGTGCCCTAGTTACTAGCGGGAGCTCCTACGAGCAGTACTTC.

This clonotype was seen ten or more times. This chain connects TRBV7-2 to TRBJ2-1, with D tentatively TRBD1 or TRBD2 (5 bases each). V shed 5 bases and J shed 3 bases, with 14 bases lying between them. The CDR3 runs to 15 residues. Germline V gene lookup returns CDR1 SGHTA and CDR2 FQGNSA. CDR3 sequence (DNA): TGTGCCAGCAGCCGCCTTAAGGGGAGCTACAATGAGCAGTTCTTC. The encoded protein is CASSRLKGSYNEQFF.

The chain couples TRBV27 to TRBJ2-3, with a weak D call TRBD1 (5 bases). This CDR3 is 13 amino acids long. V lost 3 bases to trimming and J lost 7 bases, with 11 bases between them. In germline, CDR1 is MNHEY, CDR2 SMNVEV (reference sequence). CDR3 in DNA: TGTGCCAGCAGTTTGTCCGGACAAAATACGCAGTATTTT. Encoded protein: CASSLSGQNTQYF.

This rearrangement joins TRBV20-1 to TRBJ2-3, with a weak D call TRBD2 (6 bases). In germline, CDR1 is DFQATT, CDR2 SNEGSKA (reference sequence). V was pared by 3 bases and J by 2 bases, with 15 bases between. This CDR3 has 15 amino acids. The CDR3 sequence: CSARSHRDFTDTQYF. In nucleotides, the CDR3 is TGCAGTGCTAGGTCCCACCGGGACTTCACAGATACGCAGTATTTT.

CDR3 region: CASSLDRAYYF. CDR3 DNA sequence: TGTGCCAGCAGTTTAGACAGGGCCTACTACTTC. The chain recombines TRBV28 with TRBJ2-7; 7 bases match TRBD1. The junction had 5 bases not matched to a gene; V was cut back by 2 bases and J by 13 bases. CDR1 and CDR2 from the germline V gene are MDHEN and SYDVKM. The length of the CDR3 is 11 residues.

This clonotype appeared many times. Written as DNA, the CDR3 is TGTGCCAGCAGCTTACGACAGGGGAACGAACCCCTCCACTTT. Amino acid sequence: CASSLRQGNEPLHF. V usage is TRBV7-9 and J usage is TRBJ1-6; 8 bases fit TRBD1. Germline assignment: CDR1 SEHNR and CDR2 FQNEAQ (reference sequence). The V segment lost 2 bases and the J segment 12 bases; nucleotides outside the gene matches: 6. This CDR3 contains 14 residues.

The rearrangement joins TRBV4-2 to TRBJ2-4, with 9 bases lining up with TRBD1. J gave up 2 bases and V 0 bases, and 8 bases lay outside the gene matches. CDR1 LGHNA and CDR2 YNFKEQ come from the germline V gene. This CDR3 region has 18 residues. CDR3 nucleotides: TGTGCCAGCAGCCAAGATCTGGGACAGGGTGGGTCCAAAAACATTCAGTACTTC. This codes for CASSQDLGQGGSKNIQYF.

This clonotype turned up a few times. The V gene is TRBV7-8, the J gene TRBJ2-7; D might be TRBD2 (5 bases). This CDR3 is built from 15 residues. Trimming stripped 5 bases from V and 1 base from J, with 15 bases between. From germline, CDR1 is SGHVS and CDR2 FQNEAQ. For the CDR3, the DNA is TGTGCCAGCAGCCCCAAGCGACTAACGTCCTACGAGCAGTACTTC. Translated, it gives CASSPKRLTSYEQYF.

Many counts were recorded for this clonotype. CDR3: CASNRGGNGYTF. The CDR3 region has the DNA TGTGCCAGCAACCGCGGGGGGAACGGCTACACCTTC. The chain employs TRBV6-2 or TRBV6-3 and TRBJ1-2; maybe TRBD1 (5 bases). The CDR3 runs 12 residues. The V gene lost 7 bases and the J gene lost 8 bases, with 14 bases spanning the gap. Looked up from germline, CDR1 is MNHEY and CDR2 is SVGEGT.

This chain joins TRBV10-1 and TRBJ2-1; 10 nucleotides line up with TRBD1. The CDR3 spans 16 residues. Germline-derived CDR1 and CDR2 are WNHNN and SYGVQD (reference sequence). V lost 0 bases, J lost 8 bases, and 7 bases stayed unmatched. In DNA, the CDR3 is TGCGCCAGCAGTGAGTCGACAGGGGGCGCAATCGATGAGCAGTTCTTC. Its translation: CASSESTGGAIDEQFF.